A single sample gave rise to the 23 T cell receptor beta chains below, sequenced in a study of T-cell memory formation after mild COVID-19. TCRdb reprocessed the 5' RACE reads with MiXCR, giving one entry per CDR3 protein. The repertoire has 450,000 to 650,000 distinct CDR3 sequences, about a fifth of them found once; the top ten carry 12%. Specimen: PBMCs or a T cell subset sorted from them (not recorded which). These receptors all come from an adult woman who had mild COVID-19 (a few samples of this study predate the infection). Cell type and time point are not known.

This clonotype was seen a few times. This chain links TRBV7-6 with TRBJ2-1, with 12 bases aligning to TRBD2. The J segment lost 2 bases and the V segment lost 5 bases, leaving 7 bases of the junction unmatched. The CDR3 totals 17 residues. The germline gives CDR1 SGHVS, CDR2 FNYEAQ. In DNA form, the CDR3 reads TGTGCCAGCAGCGCCAGACTAGCGGGGGAGACCTACAATGAGCAGTTCTTC. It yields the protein CASSARLAGETYNEQFF.

The CDR3 DNA is TGTGCCAGCAGCTTATCTATCCAAAACGACGTCCTGACTTTC. It yields the protein CASSLSIQNDVLTF. The V and J genes are TRBV7-9 and TRBJ2-6, with D hard to call. CDR3 size: 14 residues. With 2 bases removed from V and 11 bases from J, the gap between germline ends came to 13 bases. Germline lookup yields CDR1 SEHNR and CDR2 FQNEAQ (reference sequence).

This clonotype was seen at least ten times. DNA of the CDR3: TGCGCCAGCAGCTTATCGGGCCCCTACGAGCAGTACTTC. It encodes CASSLSGPYEQYF. This chain joins TRBV5-1 and TRBJ2-7; D ambiguous. The CDR3 is 13 amino acids. V gave up 2 bases and J gave up 2 bases, with 8 bases separating them. Germline assignment: CDR1 SGHRS and CDR2 YFSETQ. Supplemented by reference TRBV5-1 and TRBJ2-7, the full variable domain reads KAGVTQTPRYLIKTRGQQVTLSCSPISGHRSVSWYQQTPGQGLQFLFEYFSETQRNKGNFPGRFSGRQFSNSRSEMNVSTLELGDSALYLCASSLSGPYEQYFGPGTRLTVT.

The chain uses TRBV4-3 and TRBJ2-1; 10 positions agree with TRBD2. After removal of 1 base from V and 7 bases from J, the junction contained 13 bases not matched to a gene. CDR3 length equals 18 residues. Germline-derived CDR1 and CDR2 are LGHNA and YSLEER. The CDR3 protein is CASSQGAATSGIGNEQFF. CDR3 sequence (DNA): TGCGCCAGCAGCCAAGGGGCCGCAACTAGCGGGATAGGTAATGAGCAGTTCTTC.

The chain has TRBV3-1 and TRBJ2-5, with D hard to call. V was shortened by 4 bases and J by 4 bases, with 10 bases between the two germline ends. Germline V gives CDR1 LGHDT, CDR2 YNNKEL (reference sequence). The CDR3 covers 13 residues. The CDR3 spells CASSLERRETQYF. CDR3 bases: TGTGCCAGCAGCCTTGAGAGGAGAGAGACCCAGTACTTC.

The CDR3: CASSPVIAGTELFF. CDR3 coding DNA: TGTGCCAGCAGCCCCGTAATTGCAGGGACGGAACTGTTTTTT. The chain is built from TRBV7-2 and TRBJ1-4, with a tentative D call TRBD1 (5 bases). Looked up from germline, CDR1 is SGHTA and CDR2 is FQGNSA. Between the trimmed V and J ends, which lost 5 bases and 12 bases, there was a span of 19 bases. This CDR3 spans 14 amino acids.

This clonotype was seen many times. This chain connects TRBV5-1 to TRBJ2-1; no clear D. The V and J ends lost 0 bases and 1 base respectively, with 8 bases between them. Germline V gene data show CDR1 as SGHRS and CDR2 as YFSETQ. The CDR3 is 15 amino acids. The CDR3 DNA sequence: TGCGCCAGCAGCTTGGAGTGGGCTTCCTACAATGAGCAGTTCTTC. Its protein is CASSLEWASYNEQFF.

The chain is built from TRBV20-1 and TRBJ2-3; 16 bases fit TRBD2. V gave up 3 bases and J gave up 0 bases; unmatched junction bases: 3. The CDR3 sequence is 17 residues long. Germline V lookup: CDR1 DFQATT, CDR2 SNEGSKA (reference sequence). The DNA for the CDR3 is TGCAGTGCTAGTATGGGACTAGCGGGAGGGAGCACAGATACGCAGTATTTT. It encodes CSASMGLAGGSTDTQYF.

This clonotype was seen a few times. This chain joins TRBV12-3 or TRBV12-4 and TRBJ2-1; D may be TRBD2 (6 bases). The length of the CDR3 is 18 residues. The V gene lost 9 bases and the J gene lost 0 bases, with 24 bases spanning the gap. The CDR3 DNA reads TGTGCCAGTTACAACCTGAATGGAGGGAGTTTCTCCTACAATGAGCAGTTCTTC. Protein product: CASYNLNGGSFSYNEQFF.

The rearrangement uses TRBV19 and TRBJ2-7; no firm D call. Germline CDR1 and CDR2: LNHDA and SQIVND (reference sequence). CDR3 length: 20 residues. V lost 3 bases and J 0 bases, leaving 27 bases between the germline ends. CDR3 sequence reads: CASSMRESGSWVRNSYEQYF. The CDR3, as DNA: TGTGCCAGTAGTATGAGAGAGTCCGGGTCTTGGGTTCGAAACTCCTACGAGCAGTACTTC.

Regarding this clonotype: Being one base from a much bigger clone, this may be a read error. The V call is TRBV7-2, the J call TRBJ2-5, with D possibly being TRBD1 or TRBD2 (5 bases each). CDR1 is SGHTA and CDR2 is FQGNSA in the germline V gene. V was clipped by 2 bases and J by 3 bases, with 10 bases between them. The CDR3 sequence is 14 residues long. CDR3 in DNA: TGTGCCAGCAGCTTATCCAGGGAGAAAGAGACCCAGTACTTC. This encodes CASSLSREKETQYF.

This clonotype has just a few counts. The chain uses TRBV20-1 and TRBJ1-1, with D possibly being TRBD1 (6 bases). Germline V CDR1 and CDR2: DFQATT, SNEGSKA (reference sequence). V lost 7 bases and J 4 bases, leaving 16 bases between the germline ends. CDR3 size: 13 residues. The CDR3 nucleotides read TGCAGTGTCGAAATCAAAGGGGGCACTGAAGCTTTCTTT. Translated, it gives CSVEIKGGTEAFF.

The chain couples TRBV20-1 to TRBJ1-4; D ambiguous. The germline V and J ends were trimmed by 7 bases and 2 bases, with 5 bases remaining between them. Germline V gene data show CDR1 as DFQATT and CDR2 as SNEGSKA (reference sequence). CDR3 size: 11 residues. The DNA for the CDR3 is TGCAGTGTGTGGACTAATGAAAAACTGTTTTTT. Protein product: CSVWTNEKLFF.

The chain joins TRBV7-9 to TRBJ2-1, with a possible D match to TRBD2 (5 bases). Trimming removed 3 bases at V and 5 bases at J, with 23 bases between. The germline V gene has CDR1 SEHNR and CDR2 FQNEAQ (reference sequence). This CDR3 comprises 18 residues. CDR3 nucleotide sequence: TGTGCCAGCAGCTTTCTGTTTCGCCGAAAAGAGGGAGACAATGAGCAGTTCTTC. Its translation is CASSFLFRRKEGDNEQFF.

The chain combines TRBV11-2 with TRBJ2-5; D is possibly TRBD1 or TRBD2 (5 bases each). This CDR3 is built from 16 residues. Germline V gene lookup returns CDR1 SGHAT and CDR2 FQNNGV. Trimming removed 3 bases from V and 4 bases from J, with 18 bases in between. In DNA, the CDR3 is TGTGCCAGCAGCTTCCACAGTGACAGAGAGGGAGAGACCCAGTACTTC. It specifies CASSFHSDREGETQYF.

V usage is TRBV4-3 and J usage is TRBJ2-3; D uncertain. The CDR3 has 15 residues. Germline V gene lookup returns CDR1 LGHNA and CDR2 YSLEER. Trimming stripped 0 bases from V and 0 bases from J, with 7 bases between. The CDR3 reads CASSQDRVSTDTQYF. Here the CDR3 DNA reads TGCGCCAGCAGCCAAGATAGGGTTAGCACAGATACGCAGTATTTT.

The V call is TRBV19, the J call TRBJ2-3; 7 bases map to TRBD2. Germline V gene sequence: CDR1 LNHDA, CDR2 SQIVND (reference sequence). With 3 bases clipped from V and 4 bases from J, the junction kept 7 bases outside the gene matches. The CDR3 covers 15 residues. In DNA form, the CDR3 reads TGTGCCAGTAGTATTGAGGCGGGAGTCCCAGATACGCAGTATTTT. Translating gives CASSIEAGVPDTQYF.

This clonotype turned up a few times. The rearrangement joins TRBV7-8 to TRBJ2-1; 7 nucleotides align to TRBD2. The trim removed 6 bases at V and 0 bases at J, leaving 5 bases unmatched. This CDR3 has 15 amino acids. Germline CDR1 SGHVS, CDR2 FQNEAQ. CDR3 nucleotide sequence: TGTGCCAGCAGAAACGGGGGGAGCTCCTACAATGAGCAGTTCTTC. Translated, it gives CASRNGGSSYNEQFF.

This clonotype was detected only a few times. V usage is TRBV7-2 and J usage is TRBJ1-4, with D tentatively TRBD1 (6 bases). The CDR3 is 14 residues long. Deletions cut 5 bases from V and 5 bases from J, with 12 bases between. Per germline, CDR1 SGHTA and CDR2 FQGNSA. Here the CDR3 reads CASSRDTLNEKLFF. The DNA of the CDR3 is TGTGCCAGCAGCCGGGACACCTTGAATGAAAAACTGTTTTTT.

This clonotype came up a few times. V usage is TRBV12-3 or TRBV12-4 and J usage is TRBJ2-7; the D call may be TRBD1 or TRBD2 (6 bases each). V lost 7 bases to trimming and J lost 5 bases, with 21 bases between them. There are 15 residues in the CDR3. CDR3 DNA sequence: TGTGCCAGCACACCAGAGGGGGGCCCTGGGGACGAGCAGTACTTC. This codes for CASTPEGGPGDEQYF.

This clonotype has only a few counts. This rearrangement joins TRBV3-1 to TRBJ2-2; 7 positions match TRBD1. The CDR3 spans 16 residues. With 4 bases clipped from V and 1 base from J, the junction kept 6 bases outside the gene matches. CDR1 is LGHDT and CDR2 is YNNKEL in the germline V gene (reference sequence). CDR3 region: CASSPAGTVNTGELFF. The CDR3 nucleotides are TGTGCCAGCAGCCCCGCCGGGACAGTGAACACCGGGGAGCTGTTTTTT.

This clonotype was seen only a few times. In DNA, the CDR3 is TGCGCCAGCAGCTCTGACCCGATAAGGGACACTGAAGCTTTCTTT. Protein: CASSSDPIRDTEAFF. The J gene is TRBJ1-1, the V gene TRBV5-1; D is unresolved. From germline, CDR1 is SGHRS and CDR2 YFSETQ. V lost 3 bases and J 3 bases, leaving 15 bases between the germline ends. This CDR3 has 15 amino acids.

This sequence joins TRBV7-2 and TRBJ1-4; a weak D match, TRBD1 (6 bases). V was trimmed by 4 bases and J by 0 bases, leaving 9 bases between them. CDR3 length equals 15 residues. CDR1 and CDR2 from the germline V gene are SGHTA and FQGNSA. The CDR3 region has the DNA TGTGCCAGCAGCTCCCGACAGGCAACTAATGAAAAACTGTTTTTT. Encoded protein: CASSSRQATNEKLFF.